The source of this T cell receptor (beta chain) is a study of blood T cell repertoires in COVID-19. Study-level information: Sample material is recorded as cDNA or gDNA derived from T cells, B-cell-depleted T cells, or PBMCs.

The CDR3 runs to 14 residues. CDR1 is SGHTS, CDR2 YDEGEE, per germline. With 5 bases removed from V and 6 bases from J, the gap between germline ends came to 12 bases. Authors' methods: Amplification with reference gene primers provided the estimates of nucleated cell counts. Some clones are missing from TCRdb's copy, which holds only in-frame ones; the method was immunoSEQ multiplex PCR. V, J and clone size are those of that table, while D and trimming were read from the DNA. The sample shows over 50,000 clones, 88% of them seen only once. The gene calls are TRBV5-8 and TRBJ1-6; the D gene is possibly TRBD1 (5 bases). Sequenced input: peripheral blood. This clonotype was sampled from a man aged 50-59 years with active COVID-19. CDR3 in amino acids: CASSYDRFNSPLHF. The CDR3 nucleotides read TGTGCCAGCAGTTATGACAGATTTAATTCACCCCTCCACTTT.